The next 9 T cell receptor beta chains were all read from a single sample in a study of blood T cell repertoires in COVID-19. The protocol was immunoSEQ multiplex PCR, while the TCRdb copy is restricted to in-frame clones and leaves out a portion. This sample has about 480,000 clones, with 70% to 90% found just once. Sample: PBMCs or T cells enriched from blood (not recorded which). These receptors were collected from a woman between 35 and 50 years old who had recovered from COVID-19.

The V call is TRBV2, the J call TRBJ1-2, with a possible D match to TRBD1 (6 bases). The CDR3 has 13 residues. Germline loops: CDR1 SNHLY, CDR2 FYNNEI. V was clipped by 4 bases and J by 0 bases, with 6 bases between them. The CDR3 here is CASSAGANYGYTF. The CDR3 DNA reads TGTGCCAGCAGTGCAGGGGCTAACTATGGCTACACCTTC.

The chain recombines TRBV29-1 with TRBJ2-3, with 8 bases lining up with TRBD2. Germline V gene sequence: CDR1 SQVTM, CDR2 ANQGSEA. The CDR3 spans 14 residues. After removal of 8 bases from V and 0 bases from J, the junction contained 7 bases not matched to a gene. The CDR3, as DNA: TGCAGCCTCCGCGGGGGGACTAGCACAGATACGCAGTATTTT. Translation: CSLRGGTSTDTQYF.

The V and J genes are TRBV3-1 (or the pseudogene TRBV3-2) and TRBJ1-6; D is ambiguous. V was pared by 0 bases and J by 4 bases, with 13 bases between. CDR1 is LGHDT, CDR2 YNNKEL, per germline (reference sequence). CDR3 length: 17 residues. The CDR3 DNA reads as TGTGCCAGCAGCCAAGATCCGCCGGGAACATATAATTCACCCCTCCACTTT. It is translated as CASSQDPPGTYNSPLHF.

The chain couples TRBV6-2 or TRBV6-3 to TRBJ2-2, with 10 bases matching TRBD2. The CDR3 is made up of 19 amino acids. Trimming at V came to 0 bases and at J to 1 base, leaving 8 bases not matched to a gene. CDR1 and CDR2 from the germline V gene are MNHEY and SVGEGT. CDR3 in amino acids: CASSYSYEREGQNTGELFF. CDR3 nucleotide sequence: TGTGCCAGCAGTTACTCGTATGAGCGGGAGGGCCAGAACACCGGGGAGCTGTTTTTT.

The chain couples TRBV3-1 (or the pseudogene TRBV3-2) to TRBJ1-2, with a tentative D call TRBD1 (5 bases). The V and J ends lost 3 bases and 3 bases respectively, with 20 bases between them. The CDR3 runs to 17 residues. CDR1 is LGHDT, CDR2 YNNKEL, per germline (reference sequence). The CDR3 nucleotides are TGTGCCAGCAGCCAGACCCCCGAGGCCAGGGCCCACTATGGCTACACCTTC. It encodes CASSQTPEARAHYGYTF.

The rearrangement links TRBV4-2 to TRBJ2-6, with D tentatively TRBD2 (7 bases). This CDR3 spans 18 amino acids. V dropped 2 bases and J dropped 0 bases, with 14 bases sitting between them. The germline V gene has CDR1 LGHNA and CDR2 YNFKEQ. Here the CDR3 reads CASSQPGGGLSGANVLTF. The DNA of the CDR3 is TGTGCCAGCAGCCAACCGGGCGGGGGCCTCTCTGGGGCCAACGTCCTGACTTTC.

The chain uses TRBV19 and TRBJ1-1; D is undetermined. Per germline, CDR1 LNHDA and CDR2 SQIVND (reference sequence). The V end lost 7 bases, the J end lost 1 base, and 7 bases lay between the germline ends. The CDR3 length is 12 residues. The CDR3 protein is CASIIGNTEAFF. CDR3 DNA: TGTGCCAGTATCATCGGGAACACTGAAGCTTTCTTT.

This chain joins TRBV3-1 (or the pseudogene TRBV3-2) and TRBJ1-2, with D tentatively TRBD1 (5 bases). Trimming removed 6 bases from V and 5 bases from J, with 16 bases in between. The CDR3 runs to 14 residues. Germline CDR1 LGHDT, CDR2 YNNKEL (reference sequence). The CDR3 region has the DNA TGTGCCAGCAGACAGTCCACAGGTCTATATGGCTACACCTTC. Translation gives CASRQSTGLYGYTF.

V and J are TRBV2 and TRBJ2-3, with 11 bases matching TRBD2. CDR3 length: 15 amino acids. J gave up 2 bases and V 10 bases, and 8 bases lay outside the gene matches. Per the germline V gene, CDR1 is SNHLY and CDR2 is FYNNEI. CDR3 in DNA: TGTGCCATCCCCGGGACTAGCGGCTACACAGATACGCAGTATTTT. Protein: CAIPGTSGYTDTQYF.